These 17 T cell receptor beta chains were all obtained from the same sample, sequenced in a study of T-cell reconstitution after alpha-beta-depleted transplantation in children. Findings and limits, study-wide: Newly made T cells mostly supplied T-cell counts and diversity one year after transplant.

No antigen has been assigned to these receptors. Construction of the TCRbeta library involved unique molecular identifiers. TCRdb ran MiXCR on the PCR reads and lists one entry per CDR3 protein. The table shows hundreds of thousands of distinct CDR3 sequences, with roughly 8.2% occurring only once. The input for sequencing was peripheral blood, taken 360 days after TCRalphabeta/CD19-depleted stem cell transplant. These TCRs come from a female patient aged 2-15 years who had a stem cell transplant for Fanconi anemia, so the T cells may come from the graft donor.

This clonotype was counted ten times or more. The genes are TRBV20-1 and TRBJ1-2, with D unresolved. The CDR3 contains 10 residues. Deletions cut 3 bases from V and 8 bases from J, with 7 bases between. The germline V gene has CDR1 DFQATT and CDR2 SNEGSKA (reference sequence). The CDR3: CSARGPGYTF. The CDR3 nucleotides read TGCAGTGCTAGGGGCCCAGGCTACACCTTC.

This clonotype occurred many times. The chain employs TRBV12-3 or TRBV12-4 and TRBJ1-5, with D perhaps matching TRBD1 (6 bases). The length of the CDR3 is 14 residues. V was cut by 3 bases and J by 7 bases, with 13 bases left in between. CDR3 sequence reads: CASSLGSRGQPQHF. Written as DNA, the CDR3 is TGTGCCAGCAGTTTGGGGTCCAGGGGACAGCCCCAGCATTTT.

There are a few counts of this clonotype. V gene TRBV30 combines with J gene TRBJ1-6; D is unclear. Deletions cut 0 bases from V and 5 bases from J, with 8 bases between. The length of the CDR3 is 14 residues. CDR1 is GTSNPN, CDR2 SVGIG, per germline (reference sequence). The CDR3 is CAWSVRAHNSPLHF. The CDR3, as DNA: TGTGCCTGGAGTGTCCGGGCCCATAATTCACCCCTCCACTTT.

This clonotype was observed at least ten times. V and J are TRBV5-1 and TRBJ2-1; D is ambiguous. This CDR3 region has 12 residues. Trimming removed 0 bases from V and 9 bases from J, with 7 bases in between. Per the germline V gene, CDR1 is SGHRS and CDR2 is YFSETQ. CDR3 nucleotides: TGCGCCAGCAGCTTGGCCAGGAGTGAGCAGTTCTTC. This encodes CASSLARSEQFF.

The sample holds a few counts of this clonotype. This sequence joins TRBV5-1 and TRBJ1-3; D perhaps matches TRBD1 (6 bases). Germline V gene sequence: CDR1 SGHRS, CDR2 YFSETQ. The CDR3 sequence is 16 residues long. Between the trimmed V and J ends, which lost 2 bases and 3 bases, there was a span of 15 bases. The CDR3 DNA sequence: TGCGCCAGCAGCTTCCTACAGGGTGTAGGTGGAAACACCATATATTTT. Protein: CASSFLQGVGGNTIYF.

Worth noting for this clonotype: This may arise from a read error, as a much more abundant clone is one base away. The CDR3 reads CASSGTGGRQAGNAIYF. CDR3 nucleotide sequence: TGTGCCAGCTCAGGGACAGGGGGGAGACAAGCTGGAAACGCCATATATTTT. The chain is built from TRBV11-1 and TRBJ1-3; 11 nucleotides align to TRBD1. The CDR3 has 17 amino acids. Germline V lookup: CDR1 SGHAT, CDR2 FQDESV (reference sequence).

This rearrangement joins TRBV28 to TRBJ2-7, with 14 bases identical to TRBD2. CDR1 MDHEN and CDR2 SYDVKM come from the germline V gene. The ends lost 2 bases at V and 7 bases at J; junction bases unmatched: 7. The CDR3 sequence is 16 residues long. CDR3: CASSLVLRLAGGEQYF. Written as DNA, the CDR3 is TGTGCCAGCAGTTTAGTGCTGAGACTAGCGGGGGGGGAGCAGTACTTC.

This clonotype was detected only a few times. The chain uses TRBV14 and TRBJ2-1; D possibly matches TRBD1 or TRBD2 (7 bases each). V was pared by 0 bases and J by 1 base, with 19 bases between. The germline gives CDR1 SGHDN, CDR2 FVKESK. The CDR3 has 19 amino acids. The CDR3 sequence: CASSQERTGEGASYNEQFF. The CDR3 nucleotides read TGTGCCAGCAGCCAAGAACGGACCGGGGAGGGGGCATCCTACAATGAGCAGTTCTTC.

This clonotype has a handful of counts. For the CDR3, the DNA is TGCGCCAGCAGGGATAACACCGGGGAGCTGTTTTTT. Translated: CASRDNTGELFF. The chain is built from TRBV10-1 and TRBJ2-2; D not certain. Germline CDR1 reads WNHNN; CDR2 reads SYGVQD (reference sequence). Trimming removed 6 bases at V and 2 bases at J, with 4 bases between. CDR3 length: 12 amino acids.

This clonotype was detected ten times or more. CDR3 DNA sequence: TGTGCCAGCAGCGCCGGGACTAGCTTAAGGGTTCAAGAGACCCAGTACTTC. Translation gives CASSAGTSLRVQETQYF. This chain links TRBV9 with TRBJ2-5; 9 bases align to TRBD2. CDR1 and CDR2 (germline): SGDLS, YYNGEE. The CDR3 is 17 residues long. The J segment lost 2 bases and the V segment lost 3 bases, leaving 11 bases of the junction unmatched.

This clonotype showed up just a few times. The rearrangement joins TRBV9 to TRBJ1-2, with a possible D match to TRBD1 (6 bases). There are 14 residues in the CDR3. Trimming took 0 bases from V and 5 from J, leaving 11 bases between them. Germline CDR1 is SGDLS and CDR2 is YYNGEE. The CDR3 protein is CASSVGAGAYGYTF. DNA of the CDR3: TGTGCCAGCAGCGTAGGGGCAGGGGCATATGGCTACACCTTC. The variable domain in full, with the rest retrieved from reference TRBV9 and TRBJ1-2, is DSGVTQTPKHLITATGQRVTLRCSPRSGDLSVYWYQQSLDQGLQFLIQYYNGEERAKGNILERFSAQQFPDLHSELNLSSLELGDSALYFCASSVGAGAYGYTFGSGTRLTVV.

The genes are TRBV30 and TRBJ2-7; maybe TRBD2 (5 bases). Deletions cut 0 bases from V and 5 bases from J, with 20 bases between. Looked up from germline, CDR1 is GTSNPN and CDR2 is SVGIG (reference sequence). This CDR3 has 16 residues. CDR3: CAWSVPGRPREDEQYF. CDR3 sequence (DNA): TGTGCCTGGAGTGTACCGGGGAGACCCCGCGAGGACGAGCAGTACTTC.

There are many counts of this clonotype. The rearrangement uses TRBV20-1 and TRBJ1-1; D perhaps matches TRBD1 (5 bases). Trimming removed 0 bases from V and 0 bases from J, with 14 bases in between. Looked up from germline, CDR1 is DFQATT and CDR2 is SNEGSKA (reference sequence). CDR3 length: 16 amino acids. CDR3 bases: TGCAGTGCTAGAGAGGCAGGGTTGCCAATGAACACTGAAGCTTTCTTT. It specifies CSAREAGLPMNTEAFF.

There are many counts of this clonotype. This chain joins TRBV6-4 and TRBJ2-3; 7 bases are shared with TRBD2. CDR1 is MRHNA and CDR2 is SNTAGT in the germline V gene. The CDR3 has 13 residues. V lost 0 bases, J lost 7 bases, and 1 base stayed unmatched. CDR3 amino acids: CASSDSGGNTQYF. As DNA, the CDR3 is TGTGCCAGCAGTGACTCGGGGGGGAATACGCAGTATTTT.

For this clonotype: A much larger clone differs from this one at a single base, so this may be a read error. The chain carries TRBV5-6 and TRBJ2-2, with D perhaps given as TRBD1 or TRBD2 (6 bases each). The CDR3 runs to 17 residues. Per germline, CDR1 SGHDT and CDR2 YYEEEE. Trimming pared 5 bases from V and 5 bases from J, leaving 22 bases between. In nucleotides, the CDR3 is TGTGCCAGCAGATTCCAAGTGGGGGGCCTACTTACCGGGGAGCTGTTTTTT. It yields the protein CASRFQVGGLLTGELFF.

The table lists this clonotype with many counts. CDR3 nucleotide sequence: TGTGCCAGCAGCACCAGGACAGGGGGCTACGAGCAGTACTTC. This sequence encodes CASSTRTGGYEQYF. The chain joins TRBV7-2 to TRBJ2-7, with 10 nucleotides matching TRBD1. The CDR3 is 14 amino acids. Germline CDR1 and CDR2: SGHTA and FQGNSA. The V and J ends lost 5 bases and 3 bases, in that order; junction bases with no gene match: 4.

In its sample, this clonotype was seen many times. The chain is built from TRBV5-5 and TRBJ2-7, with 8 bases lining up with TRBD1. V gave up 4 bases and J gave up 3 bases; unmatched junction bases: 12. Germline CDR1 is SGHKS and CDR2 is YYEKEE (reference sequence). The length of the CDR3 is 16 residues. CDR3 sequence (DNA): TGTGCCAGCAGCCCTCGAGGGACAGGTACTTACTACGAGCAGTACTTC. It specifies CASSPRGTGTYYEQYF.